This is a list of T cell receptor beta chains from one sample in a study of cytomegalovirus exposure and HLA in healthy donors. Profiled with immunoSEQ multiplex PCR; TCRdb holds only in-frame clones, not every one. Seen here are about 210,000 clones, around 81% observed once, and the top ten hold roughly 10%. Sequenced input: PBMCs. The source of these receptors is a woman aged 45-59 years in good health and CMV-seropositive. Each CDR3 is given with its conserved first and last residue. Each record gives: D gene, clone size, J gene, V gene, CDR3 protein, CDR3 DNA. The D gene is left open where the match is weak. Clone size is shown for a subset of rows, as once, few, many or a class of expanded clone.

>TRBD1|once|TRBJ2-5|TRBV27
CASSPRTGVFGETQYF
TGTGCCAGCAGTCCCAGGACAGGGGTGTTCGGGGAGACCCAGTACTTC
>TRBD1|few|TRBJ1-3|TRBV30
CAWSGDRGPGNTIYF
TGTGCCTGGAGTGGCGACAGGGGGCCTGGAAACACCATATATTTT
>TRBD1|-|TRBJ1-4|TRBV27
CASRPGTGIRPEKLFF
TGTGCCAGCCGTCCCGGGACAGGGATCCGGCCAGAAAAACTGTTTTTT
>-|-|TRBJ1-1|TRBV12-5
CASGSGVTEAFF
TGTGCTAGTGGTTCAGGGGTAACTGAAGCTTTCTTT
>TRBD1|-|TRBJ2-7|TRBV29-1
CSVQKDRGTYEQYF
TGCAGCGTCCAGAAGGACAGGGGGACGTACGAGCAGTACTTC
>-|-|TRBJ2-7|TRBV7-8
CASIKGGGLYEQYF
TGTGCCAGCATAAAGGGGGGGGGACTATACGAGCAGTACTTC
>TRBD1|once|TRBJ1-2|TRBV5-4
CASSGTDRGYGYTF
TGTGCCAGCAGCGGCACTGACAGGGGTTATGGCTACACCTTC
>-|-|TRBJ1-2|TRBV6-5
CASSYSDRGYGYTF
TGTGCCAGCAGTTACTCCGACCGGGGCTATGGCTACACCTTC
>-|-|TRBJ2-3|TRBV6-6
CASSYSGGGADTQYF
TGTGCCAGCAGTTACTCTGGAGGGGGGGCGGATACGCAGTATTTT
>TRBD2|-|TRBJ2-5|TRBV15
CATSRDVLAGGQETQYF
TGTGCCACCAGCAGAGATGTCCTAGCGGGGGGTCAAGAGACCCAGTACTTC